A selection of T cell receptor beta chains follows, all from one sample in a study of breast tumors, draining lymph nodes, adjacent tissues. TCRdb redid the calling of the multiplex PCR reads with MiXCR, one entry per CDR3 protein. The sample contains about 130,000 distinct CDR3 sequences, 21% of which appear only once. The sequenced material came from axillary lymph node tissue. These receptors came from a female donor with breast cancer. Some clones in this sample may be carry-over from other donors' samples. Both conserved end residues are part of each CDR3. A D gene is named only where the DNA matches it firmly. Expanded clones get a size class; other rows say once, few or many, or leave the size out.

j_call d_call clone_size v_call cdr3_nt cdr3_aa
TRBJ2-7 . many TRBV12-3/TRBV12-4 TGTGCCAGCAGTTTAATCCCGGGACATTATTCCTACGAGCAGTACTTC CASSLIPGHYSYEQYF
TRBJ2-6 . few TRBV4-1 TGCGCCAGCAGCCAGGCTAGTGTCTCTGGGGCCAACGTCCTGACTTTC CASSQASVSGANVLTF
TRBJ1-4 TRBD1 many TRBV7-9 TGTGCCAGCAGCCTAGACAGGGGTAATGAAAAACTGTTTTTT CASSLDRGNEKLFF
TRBJ2-6 . . TRBV7-6 TGTGCCAGCAGCTTAGAGGGGGGCTCTGGGGCCAACGTCCTGACTTTC CASSLEGGSGANVLTF
TRBJ1-1 TRBD1 . TRBV20-1 TGCAGTGCTAGAGCCCAGGGGGTGGGTAGGGTTGCTGAAGCTTTCTTT CSARAQGVGRVAEAFF
TRBJ2-5 . many TRBV5-1 TGCGCCAGCTACAAGGAGGGGTACGCGACCCAGTACTTC CASYKEGYATQYF
TRBJ1-4 . many TRBV7-6 TGTGCCAGCAGTCTAAACTCCAGAGGGGGTGAAAAACTGTTTTTT CASSLNSRGGEKLFF
TRBJ1-2 TRBD1 many TRBV9 TGTGCCAGCAGCGTAGCGGGACAGGGTGGTGGCTACACCTTC CASSVAGQGGGYTF
TRBJ2-7 . many TRBV2 TGTGCCAGCAGTGAAGCATTGAGAGCCGTCGAGCAGTACTTC CASSEALRAVEQYF
TRBJ2-5 . many TRBV11-2 TGTGCCAGCAGCTTAGTTCGCGGAGAGACCCAGTACTTC CASSLVRGETQYF
TRBJ2-3 TRBD2 many TRBV19 TGTGCCAGTAGTCCCGTGACTAGCGGTTACACAGATACGCAGTATTTT CASSPVTSGYTDTQYF
TRBJ2-7 . many TRBV30 TGTGCCTGGAGTGTCGTGGGCCTCTCCTACGAGCAGTACTTC CAWSVVGLSYEQYF
TRBJ2-7 TRBD2 many TRBV9 TGTGCCAGCAGCCCGGGAGGACGCATTTACGAGCAGTACTTC CASSPGGRIYEQYF
TRBJ2-1 TRBD2 many TRBV20-1 TGCAGTGCTGCGACTAGCGGGAGTGTCAATGAGCAGTTCTTC CSAATSGSVNEQFF
TRBJ2-1 . many TRBV3-1 TGTGCCAGCAGCCAAGATTTTAGAGAGCAGTTCTTC CASSQDFREQFF
TRBJ2-2 . many TRBV6-5 TGTGCCAGCATCTTCACGGGCACCGGGGAGCTGTTTTTT CASIFTGTGELFF
TRBJ2-7 . many TRBV20-1 TGCAGTGGGACCGGGGCAGCCCACCGGGGCCCGGAGTTGGGGTTGGGGCAGTACTTC CSGTGAAHRGPELGLGQYF